Each of the 13 T cell receptor beta chains below was sequenced from the same sample in a study of blood T cell repertoires in COVID-19. Profiling relied on immunoSEQ multiplex PCR, and the TCRdb table lists in-frame clones only, not all of them. The repertoire holds about 150,000 clones, with around 83% as singletons. Material: peripheral blood. The receptors were gathered from a woman aged 55-75 years with COVID-19, enrolled during active disease.

The genes are TRBV19 and TRBJ2-4; TRBD2 matches 13 bases. The germline CDR1 and CDR2 sequences are LNHDA and SQIVND (reference sequence). V lost 4 bases and J lost 7; bases outside the gene matches: 7. This CDR3 has 16 amino acids. Here the CDR3 reads CASSTRTSGSSNIQYF. CDR3 nucleotides: TGTGCCAGTAGTACCCGGACTAGCGGGAGTTCTAACATTCAGTACTTC.

This chain uses TRBV19 with TRBJ2-5; 7 positions agree with TRBD1. CDR3 length: 14 amino acids. From germline, CDR1 is LNHDA and CDR2 SQIVND (reference sequence). Unmatched junction bases numbered 4, after V lost 5 bases and J lost 1 base. In nucleotides, the CDR3 is TGTGCCAGTAGTTCACAGGGGATCCAAGAGACCCAGTACTTC. The encoded protein is CASSSQGIQETQYF.

CDR3 residues: CASSSGRGNSPLHF. The DNA of the CDR3 is TGCGCCAGCAGCTCCGGCCGGGGGAATTCACCCCTCCACTTT. V is TRBV5-1 and J is TRBJ1-6; a weak D match, TRBD1 (5 bases). Germline loops: CDR1 SGHRS, CDR2 YFSETQ. This CDR3 region has 14 residues. V was trimmed by 3 bases and J by 7 bases, leaving 11 bases between them.

This chain's CDR3 is CASSVGLSVGEQYF. DNA of the CDR3: TGTGCCAGCAGCGTAGGTTTATCCGTCGGGGAGCAGTACTTC. The chain joins TRBV9 to TRBJ2-7, with D hard to call. CDR1 and CDR2 (germline): SGDLS, YYNGEE. Trimming removed 0 bases from V and 7 bases from J, with 14 bases in between. This CDR3 region has 14 residues.

This chain links TRBV2 with TRBJ1-1, with 10 bases matching TRBD1. CDR3 size: 15 residues. V lost 3 bases and J lost 2; bases outside the gene matches: 3. Germline V CDR1 and CDR2: SNHLY, FYNNEI. The DNA for the CDR3 is TGTGCCAGCAGTGAGACAGGGGGCAGTAACACTGAAGCTTTCTTT. It translates to CASSETGGSNTEAFF.

This clone turned up a few times. The V call is TRBV6-1, the J call TRBJ1-5; no clear D. Per germline, CDR1 MNHNS and CDR2 SASEGT. This CDR3 region has 11 residues. Trimming cost V 2 bases and J 11 bases, with 7 bases left between them. DNA of the CDR3: TGTGCCAGCAGTGAATTAGAAGCCCAGCATTTT. This translates into CASSELEAQHF.

In this sample, this clone turned up once. The CDR3: CASSSRETQYF. CDR3 DNA sequence: TGTGCCAGCAGCTCCAGGGAGACCCAGTACTTC. The J gene is TRBJ2-5, the V gene TRBV13; no reliable D call. Germline values: CDR1 PRHDT, CDR2 FYEKMQ (reference sequence). The length of the CDR3 is 11 residues. Between the trimmed V and J ends, which lost 4 bases and 5 bases, there was a span of 5 bases.

The chain recombines TRBV2 with TRBJ1-1; D is undetermined. V gave up 2 bases and J gave up 0 bases, with 13 bases separating them. Germline V lookup: CDR1 SNHLY, CDR2 FYNNEI. This CDR3 is 16 amino acids long. CDR3 loop: CASSERRERLNTEAFF. CDR3 sequence (DNA): TGTGCCAGCAGTGAAAGGAGGGAGAGGTTGAACACTGAAGCTTTCTTT.

The chain recombines TRBV5-1 with TRBJ1-3; tentative D call: TRBD1 (5 bases). The CDR3 covers 13 residues. The germline V and J ends were trimmed by 6 bases and 4 bases, with 11 bases remaining between them. Per germline, CDR1 SGHRS and CDR2 YFSETQ. As DNA, the CDR3 is TGCGCCAGCACCTCAGGGTTGGGAAACACCATATATTTT. Its protein is CASTSGLGNTIYF.

This clone was counted only a few times. The chain couples TRBV2 to TRBJ1-2, with D possibly matching TRBD1 (5 bases). V lost 4 bases, J lost 7 bases, and 13 bases lay in between. Looked up from germline, CDR1 is SNHLY and CDR2 is FYNNEI. CDR3 length: 13 amino acids. CDR3 region: CASSVKGEGGYTF. The CDR3 DNA reads TGTGCCAGCAGTGTAAAAGGGGAAGGTGGCTACACCTTC.

In nucleotides, the CDR3 is TGTGCCAGCAATACGGGGTTATATGAAAAACTGTTTTTT. Amino acids: CASNTGLYEKLFF. The genes are TRBV6-5 and TRBJ1-4, with D hard to call. The length of the CDR3 is 13 residues. Trimming left V 7 bases short and J 6 bases short, with 12 bases between. Germline V gene data show CDR1 as MNHEY and CDR2 as SVGAGI.

This rearrangement joins TRBV18 to TRBJ2-5, with 8 bases fitting TRBD2. Losses at the gene ends were 6 bases for V and 3 bases for J; bases not matched to a gene: 6. Germline assignment: CDR1 KGHSH and CDR2 LQKENI. This CDR3 has 14 amino acids. In nucleotides, the CDR3 is TGTGCCAGCTCTCTAGCGGGCCTGGAAGAGACCCAGTACTTC. It specifies CASSLAGLEETQYF.

For this clone: The junction does not match germline at one end; this may be a read error. The genes are TRBV7-7 and TRBJ2-3; 10 bases align to TRBD2. Germline CDR1 SSHAT, CDR2 FNYEAQ (reference sequence). This CDR3 region has 15 residues. CDR3 loop: CASSRTSGITDTQYF. The CDR3 DNA is TGTGCTAGCAGCCGCACTAGCGGGATCACAGATACGCAGTATTTT.